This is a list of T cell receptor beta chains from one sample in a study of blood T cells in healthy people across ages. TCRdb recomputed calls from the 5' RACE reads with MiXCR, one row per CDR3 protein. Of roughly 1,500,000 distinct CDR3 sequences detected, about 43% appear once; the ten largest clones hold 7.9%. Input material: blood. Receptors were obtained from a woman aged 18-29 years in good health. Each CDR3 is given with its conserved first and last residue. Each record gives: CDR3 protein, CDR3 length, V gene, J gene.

CATTMIRGAGLAGGSYNEQYF	21	TRBV24-1	TRBJ2-7
CASSQITPGRVTEAFF	16	TRBV3-1	TRBJ1-1
CASSPGLAGPYNEQYF	16	TRBV12-3/TRBV12-4	NA
CASSGVGVEQYF	12	TRBV6-2/TRBV6-3	TRBJ2-7
CASSWSGLLGETQYF	15	TRBV7-3	TRBJ2-5
CAISTIGPISGNTIYF	16	TRBV10-3	TRBJ1-3
CASSQLDRNTEAFF	14	TRBV7-9	TRBJ1-1
CAGTRGGALYGYTF	14	TRBV6-5	TRBJ1-2
CVSRPGQGHYGYTF	14	TRBV2	TRBJ1-2
CASRVGSGTFADTQYF	16	TRBV5-1	TRBJ2-3
CSASGTLRDEQFF	13	TRBV20-1	TRBJ2-1
CASSYYGETQYF	12	TRBV6-2/TRBV6-3	TRBJ2-5
CASTTRGGGDYGYTF	15	TRBV6-1	TRBJ1-2
CASSWGQRIETDTQYF	16	TRBV28	TRBJ2-3
CASSPMGTTSGATTDTQYF	19	TRBV7-6	TRBJ2-3
CASSSGTGPNQPQHF	15	TRBV7-8	TRBJ1-5